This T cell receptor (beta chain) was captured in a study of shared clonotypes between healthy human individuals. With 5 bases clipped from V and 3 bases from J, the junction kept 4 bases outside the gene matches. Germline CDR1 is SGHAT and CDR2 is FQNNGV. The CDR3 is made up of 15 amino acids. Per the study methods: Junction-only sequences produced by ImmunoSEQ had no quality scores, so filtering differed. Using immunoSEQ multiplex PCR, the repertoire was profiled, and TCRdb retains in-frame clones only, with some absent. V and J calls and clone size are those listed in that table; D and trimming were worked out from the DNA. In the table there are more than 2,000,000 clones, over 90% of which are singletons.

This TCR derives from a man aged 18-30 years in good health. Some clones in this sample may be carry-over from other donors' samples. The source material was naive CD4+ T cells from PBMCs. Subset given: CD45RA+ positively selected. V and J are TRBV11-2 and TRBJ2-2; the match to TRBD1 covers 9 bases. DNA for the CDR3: TGTGCCAGCAGCCCCCGGGACAGGGACACCGGGGAGCTGTTTTTT. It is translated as CASSPRDRDTGELFF.